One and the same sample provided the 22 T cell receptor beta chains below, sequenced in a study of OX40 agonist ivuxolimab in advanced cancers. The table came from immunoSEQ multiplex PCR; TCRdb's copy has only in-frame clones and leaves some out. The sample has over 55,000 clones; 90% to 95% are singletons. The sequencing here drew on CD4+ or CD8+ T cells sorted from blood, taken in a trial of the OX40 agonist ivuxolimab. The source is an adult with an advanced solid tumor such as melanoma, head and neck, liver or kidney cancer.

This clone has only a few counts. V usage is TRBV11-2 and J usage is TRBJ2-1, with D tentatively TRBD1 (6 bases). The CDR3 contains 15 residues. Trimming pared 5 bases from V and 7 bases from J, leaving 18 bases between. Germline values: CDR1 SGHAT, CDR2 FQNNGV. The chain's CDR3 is CASSLGQPTENEQFF. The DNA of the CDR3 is TGTGCCAGCAGCCTGGGACAACCAACGGAGAATGAGCAGTTCTTC.

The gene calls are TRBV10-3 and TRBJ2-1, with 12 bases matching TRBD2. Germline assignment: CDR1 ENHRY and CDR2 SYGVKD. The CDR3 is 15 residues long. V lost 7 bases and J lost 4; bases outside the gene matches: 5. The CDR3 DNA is TGTGCCATCACCAAACTAGCGGGAGGTTACAATGAGCAGTTCTTC. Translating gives CAITKLAGGYNEQFF.

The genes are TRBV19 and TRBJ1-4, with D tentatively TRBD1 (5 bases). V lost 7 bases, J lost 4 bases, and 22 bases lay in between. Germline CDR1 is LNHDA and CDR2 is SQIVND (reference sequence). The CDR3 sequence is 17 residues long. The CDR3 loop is CASTTMGTRTINEKLFF. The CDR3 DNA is TGTGCCAGTACAACGATGGGGACTCGAACTATTAATGAAAAACTGTTTTTT.

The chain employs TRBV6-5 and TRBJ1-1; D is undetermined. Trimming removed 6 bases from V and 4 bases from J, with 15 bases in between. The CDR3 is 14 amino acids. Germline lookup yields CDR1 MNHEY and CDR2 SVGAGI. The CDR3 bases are TGTGCCAGCAGCCTCGGGCTGGCTGCCACTGAAGCTTTCTTT. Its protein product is CASSLGLAATEAFF.

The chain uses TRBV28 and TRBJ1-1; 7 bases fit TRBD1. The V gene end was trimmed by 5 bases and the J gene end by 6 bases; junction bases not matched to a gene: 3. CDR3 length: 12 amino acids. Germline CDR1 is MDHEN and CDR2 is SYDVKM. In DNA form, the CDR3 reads TGTGCCAGCAGTCGCCAGGGGGCTGAAGCTTTCTTT. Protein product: CASSRQGAEAFF.

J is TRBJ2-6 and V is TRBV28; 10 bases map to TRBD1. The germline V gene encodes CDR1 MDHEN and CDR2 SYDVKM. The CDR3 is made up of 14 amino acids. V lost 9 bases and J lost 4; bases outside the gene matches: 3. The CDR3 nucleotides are TGTGCCAGTGAGACAGGGGGCGGGGCCAACGTCCTGACTTTC. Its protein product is CASETGGGANVLTF.

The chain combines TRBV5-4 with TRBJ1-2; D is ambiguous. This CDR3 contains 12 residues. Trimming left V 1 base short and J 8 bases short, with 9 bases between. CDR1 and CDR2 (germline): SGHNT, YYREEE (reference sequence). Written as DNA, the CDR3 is TGTGCCAGCAGCTTGATGGGGTCCGGCTACACCTTC. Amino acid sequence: CASSLMGSGYTF.

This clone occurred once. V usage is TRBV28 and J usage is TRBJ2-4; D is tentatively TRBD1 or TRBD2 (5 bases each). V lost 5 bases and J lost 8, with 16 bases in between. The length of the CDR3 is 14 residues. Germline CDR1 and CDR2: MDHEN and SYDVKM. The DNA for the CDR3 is TGTGCCAGCAGTCCGGGACGGCTTAGTGACATTCAGTACTTC. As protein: CASSPGRLSDIQYF.

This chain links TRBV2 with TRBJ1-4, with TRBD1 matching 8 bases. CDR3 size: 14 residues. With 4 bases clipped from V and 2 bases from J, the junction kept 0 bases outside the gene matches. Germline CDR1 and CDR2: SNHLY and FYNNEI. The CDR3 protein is CASSAGGTNEKLFF. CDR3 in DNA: TGTGCCAGCAGTGCAGGGGGCACTAATGAAAAACTGTTTTTT.

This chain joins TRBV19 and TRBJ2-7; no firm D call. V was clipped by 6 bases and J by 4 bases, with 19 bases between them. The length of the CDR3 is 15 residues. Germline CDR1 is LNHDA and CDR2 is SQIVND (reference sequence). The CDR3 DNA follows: TGTGCCAGTAGCCCCTTTGGTGGAGCGAGTTACGAGCAGTACTTC. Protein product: CASSPFGGASYEQYF.

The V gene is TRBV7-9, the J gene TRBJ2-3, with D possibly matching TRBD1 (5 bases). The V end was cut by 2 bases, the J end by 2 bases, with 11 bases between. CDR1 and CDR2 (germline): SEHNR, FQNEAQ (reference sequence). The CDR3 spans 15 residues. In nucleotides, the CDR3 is TGTGCCAGCAGCTTACAGGGTGACTCCACAGATACGCAGTATTTT. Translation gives CASSLQGDSTDTQYF.

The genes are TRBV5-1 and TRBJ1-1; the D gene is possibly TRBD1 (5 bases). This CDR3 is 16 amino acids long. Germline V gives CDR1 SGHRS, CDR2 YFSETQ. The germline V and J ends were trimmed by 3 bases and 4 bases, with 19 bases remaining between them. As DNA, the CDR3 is TGCGCCAGCAGCTCCCAGTGGAGGGACCGATCCACTGAAGCTTTCTTT. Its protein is CASSSQWRDRSTEAFF.

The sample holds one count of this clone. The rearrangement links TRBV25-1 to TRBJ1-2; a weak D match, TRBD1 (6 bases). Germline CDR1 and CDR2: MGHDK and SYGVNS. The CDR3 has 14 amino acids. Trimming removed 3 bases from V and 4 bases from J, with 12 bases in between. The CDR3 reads CASSEAGVSYGYTF. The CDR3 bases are TGTGCCAGCAGTGAGGCAGGGGTGTCCTATGGCTACACCTTC.

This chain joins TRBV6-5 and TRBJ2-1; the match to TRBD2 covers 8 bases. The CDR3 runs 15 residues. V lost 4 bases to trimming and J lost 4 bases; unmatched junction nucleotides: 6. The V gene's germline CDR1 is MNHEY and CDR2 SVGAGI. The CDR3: CASSSPGLGYNEQFF. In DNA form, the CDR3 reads TGTGCCAGCAGTTCGCCGGGACTAGGTTACAATGAGCAGTTCTTC.

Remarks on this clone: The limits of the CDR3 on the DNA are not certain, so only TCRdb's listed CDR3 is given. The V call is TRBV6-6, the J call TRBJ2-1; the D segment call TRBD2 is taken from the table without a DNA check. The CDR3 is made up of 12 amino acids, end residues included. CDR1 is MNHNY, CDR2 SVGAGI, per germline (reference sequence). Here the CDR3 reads CASSTSGGEQFF.

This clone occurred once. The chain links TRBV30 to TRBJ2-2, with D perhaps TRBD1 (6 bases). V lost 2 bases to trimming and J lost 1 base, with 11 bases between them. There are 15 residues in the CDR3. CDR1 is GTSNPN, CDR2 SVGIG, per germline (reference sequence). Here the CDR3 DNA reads TGTGCCTGGAGTCCACAGGGTGGGAACACCGGGGAGCTGTTTTTT. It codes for CAWSPQGGNTGELFF.

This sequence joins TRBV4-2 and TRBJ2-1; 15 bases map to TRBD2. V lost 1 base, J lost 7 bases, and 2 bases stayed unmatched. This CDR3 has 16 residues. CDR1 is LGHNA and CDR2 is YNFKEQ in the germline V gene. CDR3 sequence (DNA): TGTGCCAGCAGCCAAGCCGGACTAGCGGGAGGGAATGAGCAGTTCTTC. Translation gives CASSQAGLAGGNEQFF.

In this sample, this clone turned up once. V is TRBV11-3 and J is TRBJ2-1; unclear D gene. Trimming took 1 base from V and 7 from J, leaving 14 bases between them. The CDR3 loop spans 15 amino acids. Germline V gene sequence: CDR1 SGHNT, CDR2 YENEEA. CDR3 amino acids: CASSLVGASTNEQFF. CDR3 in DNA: TGTGCCAGCAGCTTAGTTGGTGCCAGCACGAATGAGCAGTTCTTC.

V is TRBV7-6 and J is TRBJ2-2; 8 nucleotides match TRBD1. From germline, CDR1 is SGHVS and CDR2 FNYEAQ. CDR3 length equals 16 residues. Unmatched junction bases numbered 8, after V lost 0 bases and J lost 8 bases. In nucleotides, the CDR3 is TGTGCCAGCAGCTTAGCGAATGCAGGGGGCGCGGGGGAGCTGTTTTTT. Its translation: CASSLANAGGAGELFF.

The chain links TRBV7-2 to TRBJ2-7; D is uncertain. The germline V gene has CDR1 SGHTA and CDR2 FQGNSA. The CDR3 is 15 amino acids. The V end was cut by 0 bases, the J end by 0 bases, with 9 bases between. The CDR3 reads CASSLAVGPSYEQYF. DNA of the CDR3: TGTGCCAGCAGCTTAGCGGTAGGGCCCTCCTACGAGCAGTACTTC.

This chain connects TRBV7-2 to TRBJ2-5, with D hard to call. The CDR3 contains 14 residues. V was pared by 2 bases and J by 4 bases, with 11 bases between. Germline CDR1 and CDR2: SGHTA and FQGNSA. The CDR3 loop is CASSLSGTLETQYF. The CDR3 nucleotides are TGTGCCAGCAGCTTATCGGGCACCTTAGAGACCCAGTACTTC.

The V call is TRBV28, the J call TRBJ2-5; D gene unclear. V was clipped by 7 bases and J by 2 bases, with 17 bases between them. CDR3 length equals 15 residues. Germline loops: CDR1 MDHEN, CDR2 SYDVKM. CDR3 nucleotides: TGTGCCAGCACCCTCAGCCCCACGGTTCAAGAGACCCAGTACTTC. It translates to CASTLSPTVQETQYF.